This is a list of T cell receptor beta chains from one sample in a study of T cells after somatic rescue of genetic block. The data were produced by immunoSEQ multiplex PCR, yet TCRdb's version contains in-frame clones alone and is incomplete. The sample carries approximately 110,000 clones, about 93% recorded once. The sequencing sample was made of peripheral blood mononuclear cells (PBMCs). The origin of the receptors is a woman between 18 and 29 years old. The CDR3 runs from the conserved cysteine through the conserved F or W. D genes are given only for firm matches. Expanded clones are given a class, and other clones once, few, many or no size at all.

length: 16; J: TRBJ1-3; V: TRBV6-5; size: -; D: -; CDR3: CASSSTGPNSGNTIYF; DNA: TGTGCCAGCAGTTCAACAGGGCCTAACTCTGGAAACACCATATATTTT
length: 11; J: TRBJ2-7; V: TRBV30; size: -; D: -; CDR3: CAWSVVYEQYF; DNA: TGTGCCTGGAGTGTAGTGTACGAGCAGTACTTC
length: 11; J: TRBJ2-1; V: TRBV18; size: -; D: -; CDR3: CASSISNEQFF; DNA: TGTGCCAGCTCAATAAGCAATGAGCAGTTCTTC
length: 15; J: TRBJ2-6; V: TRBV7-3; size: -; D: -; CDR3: CASSPPGPGANVLTF; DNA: TGTGCCAGCAGCCCGCCTGGGCCTGGGGCCAACGTCCTGACTTTC
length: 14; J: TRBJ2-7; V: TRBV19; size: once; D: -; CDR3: CASSPRGGPYEQYF; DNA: TGTGCCAGTAGCCCACGAGGGGGACCCTACGAGCAGTACTTC
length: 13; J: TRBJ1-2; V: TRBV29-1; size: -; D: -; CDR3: CSVESVRNYGYTF; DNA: TGCAGCGTTGAGTCAGTGAGGAACTATGGCTACACCTTC
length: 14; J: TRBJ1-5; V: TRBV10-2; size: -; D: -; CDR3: CASSEPPLNQPQHF; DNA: TGCGCCAGCAGTGAGCCACCACTCAATCAGCCCCAGCATTTT
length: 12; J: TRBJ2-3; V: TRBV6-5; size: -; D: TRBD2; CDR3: CAIGGGADTQYF; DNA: TGTGCCATCGGGGGAGGGGCAGATACGCAGTATTTT
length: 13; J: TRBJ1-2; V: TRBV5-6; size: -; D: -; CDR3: CASSSTGSYGYTF; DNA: TGTGCCAGCAGCTCGACAGGCAGCTATGGCTACACCTTC
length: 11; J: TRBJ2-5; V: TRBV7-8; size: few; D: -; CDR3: CASSLQETQYF; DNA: TGTGCCAGCAGCCTCCAAGAGACCCAGTACTTC